The entry that follows covers one T cell receptor beta chain sequence. In this sample, this clone turned up once. No cognate antigen has been identified for it. No base-level quality is on record; no much larger clone is a single base apart. Participants in the prospective study were enrolled through a virtual design, were aged about 18 to 89 years, and lived in about 25 United States geographic areas. Cohort assignment in the prospective study relied on participant-reported clinical history from a screening survey and a study questionnaire. Exposed participants had been in contact with someone with a PCR-confirmed or clinician-diagnosed COVID-19 case within 2 weeks of study entry. Mobile phlebotomists in the prospective study collected whole blood, serum and a nasopharyngeal or oropharyngeal swab from every participant. Additional blood draws and questionnaires over an approximately two-month period could optionally be provided by prospective study participants. Before DNA extraction, blood samples from the prospective study were shipped at room temperature or frozen.

This record belongs to a study of blood T cell repertoires in COVID-19 (TCRdb year 2020). As for the study more broadly: Samples covering the acute and convalescent phases of COVID-19 were provided by collaborators in the United States, Italy and Spain. The material from the prospective study consisted of cDNA or gDNA derived from T cells, B-cell-depleted T cells, or PBMCs. The dataset comprised deeply sampled blood TCRbeta repertoires from subjects exposed to, actively infected with, or recovered from COVID-19. The repertoires were made available in a free public database intended to serve as a resource for research on the immune response to SARS-CoV-2. Samples came from the ongoing ImmuneRACE study (first 160 participants) plus 1,254 subjects from 6 global collaborators. Nearly every sample came with metadata listing a de-identified subject ID, COVID-19 status, age in years and sex. Where HLA class I and class II types were available, the types were taken from metadata supplied by the sample provider, not from assay-based typing. Broader findings and caveats from the paper: The amount of clinical and demographic metadata varied by source and participant and was provided uncurated.

TCRbeta CDR3 regions were amplified from genomic DNA by means of the immunoSEQ Assay, a bias-controlled multiplex PCR. The study's own analysis went as follows. The number of nucleated cells in each sample was estimated from the amplification of reference gene primers within the assay. To quantify the absolute abundance of each unique TCRbeta CDR3 rearrangement, sequence reads were collapsed and filtered. For each sample, productive Simpson clonality was calculated by taking the square root of Simpson's diversity index across productive rearrangements. Here the immuneACCESS table is served through TCRdb, limited to in-frame sequences with V and J called. Missing clones are a known gap in these copies; in checked studies unresolved V genes cover under half, and the rest lacks a known reason. For V, J and clone size, that table is used; D and trimming come from the DNA. Within this sample are some 300,000 clones, with around 92% of them counted one time only. The ten top clones hold under 3.5% of the sample.

Sequenced input: PBMCs or T cells enriched from blood (not recorded which). The sequence derives from a woman aged 50 to 60 who had been exposed to COVID-19.

CDR3 region: CASSLDRADYGYTF. DNA sequence: TGCGCCAGCAGCTTGGACAGGGCTGACTATGGCTACACCTTC. The chain employs TRBV5-1 and TRBJ1-2; TRBD1 might be the D gene, on 6 matching bases. Trimming takes 0 bases from V and 3 bases from J, and the germline ends sit 9 bases apart. The CDR3 contains 14 residues, cysteine and phenylalanine counted. Only the CDR3 DNA stays, 42 bases, in frame from base 1. For CDR1 and CDR2, the germline V gene lists SGHRS and YFSETQ.